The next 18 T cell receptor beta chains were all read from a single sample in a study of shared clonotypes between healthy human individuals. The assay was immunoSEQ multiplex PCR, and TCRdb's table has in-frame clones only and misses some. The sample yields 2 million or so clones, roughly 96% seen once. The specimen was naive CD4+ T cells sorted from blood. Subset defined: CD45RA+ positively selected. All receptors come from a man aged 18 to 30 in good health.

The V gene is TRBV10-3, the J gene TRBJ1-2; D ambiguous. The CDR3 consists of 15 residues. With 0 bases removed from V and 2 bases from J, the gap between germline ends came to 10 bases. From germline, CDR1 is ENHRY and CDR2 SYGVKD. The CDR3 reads CAISESREPNYGYTF. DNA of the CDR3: TGTGCCATCAGTGAGTCGAGGGAGCCCAACTATGGCTACACCTTC.

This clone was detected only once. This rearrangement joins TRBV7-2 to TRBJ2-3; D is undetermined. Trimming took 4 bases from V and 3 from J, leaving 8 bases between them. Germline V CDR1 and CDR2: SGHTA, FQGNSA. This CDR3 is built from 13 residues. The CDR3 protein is CASSYVRTDTQYF. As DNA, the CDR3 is TGTGCCAGCAGCTATGTCAGGACAGATACGCAGTATTTT.

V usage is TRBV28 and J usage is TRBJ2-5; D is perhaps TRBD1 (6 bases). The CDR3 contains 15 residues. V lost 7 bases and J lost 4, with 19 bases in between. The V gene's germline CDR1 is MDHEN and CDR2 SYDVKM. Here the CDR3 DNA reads TGTGCCAGCACCTTCGGTGGACAGATCGGAGAGACCCAGTACTTC. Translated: CASTFGGQIGETQYF. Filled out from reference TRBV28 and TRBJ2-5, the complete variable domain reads DVKVTQSSRYLVKRTGEKVFLECVQDMDHENMFWYRQDPGLGLRLIYFSYDVKMKEKGDIPEGYSVSREKKERFSLILESASTNQTSMYLCASTFGGQIGETQYFGPGTRLLVL.

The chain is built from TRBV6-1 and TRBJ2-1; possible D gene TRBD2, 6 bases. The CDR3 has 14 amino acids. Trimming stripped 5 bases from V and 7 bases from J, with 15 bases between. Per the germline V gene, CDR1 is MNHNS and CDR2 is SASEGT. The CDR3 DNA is TGTGCCAGCAGTACCGGAGGCGGGATGAATGAGCAGTTCTTC. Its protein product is CASSTGGGMNEQFF.

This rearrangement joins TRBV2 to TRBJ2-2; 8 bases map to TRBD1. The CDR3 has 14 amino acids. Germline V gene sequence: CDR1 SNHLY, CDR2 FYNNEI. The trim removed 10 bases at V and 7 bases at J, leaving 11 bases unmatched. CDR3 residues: CATHRTGMGGELFF. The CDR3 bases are TGTGCCACACATAGGACAGGGATGGGCGGGGAGCTGTTTTTT.

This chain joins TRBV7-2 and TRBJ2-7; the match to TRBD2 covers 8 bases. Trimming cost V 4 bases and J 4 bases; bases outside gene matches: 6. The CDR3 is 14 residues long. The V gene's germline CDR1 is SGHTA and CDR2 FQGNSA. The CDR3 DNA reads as TGTGCCAGCAGCTCCCGGGAGGGGTTTTACGAGCAGTACTTC. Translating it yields CASSSREGFYEQYF.

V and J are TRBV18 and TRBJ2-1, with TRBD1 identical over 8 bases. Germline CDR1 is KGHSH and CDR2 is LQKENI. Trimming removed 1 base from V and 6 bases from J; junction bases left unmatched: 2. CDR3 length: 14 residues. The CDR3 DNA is TGTGCCAGCTCACCACTGGGACAGGCCAATGAGCAGTTCTTC. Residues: CASSPLGQANEQFF.

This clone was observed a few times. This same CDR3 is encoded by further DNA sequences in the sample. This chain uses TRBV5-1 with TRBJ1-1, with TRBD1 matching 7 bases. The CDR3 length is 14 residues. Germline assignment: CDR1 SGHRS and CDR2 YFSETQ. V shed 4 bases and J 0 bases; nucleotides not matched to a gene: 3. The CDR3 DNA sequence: TGCGCCAGCAGCACGGGACAGATGAACACTGAAGCTTTCTTT. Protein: CASSTGQMNTEAFF.

CDR3 nucleotides: TGTGCCAGCAGCCAAAGAGGAGACAGGGTCGGTACTGAAGCTTTCTTT. This encodes CASSQRGDRVGTEAFF. V and J are TRBV14 and TRBJ1-1, with 7 nucleotides matching TRBD1. J lost 5 bases, V lost 2 bases, and 11 bases had no gene match. Germline lookup yields CDR1 SGHDN and CDR2 FVKESK. The CDR3 is 16 residues long.

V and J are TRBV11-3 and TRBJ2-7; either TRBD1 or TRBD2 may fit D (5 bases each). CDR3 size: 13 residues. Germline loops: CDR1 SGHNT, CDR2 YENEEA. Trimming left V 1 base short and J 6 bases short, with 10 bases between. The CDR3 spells CASSLGGLGEQYF. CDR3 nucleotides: TGTGCCAGCAGCTTAGGGGGGTTAGGCGAGCAGTACTTC.

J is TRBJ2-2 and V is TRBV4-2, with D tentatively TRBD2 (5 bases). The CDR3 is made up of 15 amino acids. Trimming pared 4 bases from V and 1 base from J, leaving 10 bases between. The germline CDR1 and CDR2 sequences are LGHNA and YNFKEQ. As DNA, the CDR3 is TGTGCCAGCAGCCTGAGCGGTAGGAACACCGGGGAGCTGTTTTTT. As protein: CASSLSGRNTGELFF.

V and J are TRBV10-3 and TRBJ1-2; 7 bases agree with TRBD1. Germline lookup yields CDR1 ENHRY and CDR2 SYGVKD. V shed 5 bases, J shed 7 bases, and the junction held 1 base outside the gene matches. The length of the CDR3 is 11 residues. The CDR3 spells CAISQGGGYTF. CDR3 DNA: TGTGCCATCAGTCAGGGGGGTGGCTACACCTTC.

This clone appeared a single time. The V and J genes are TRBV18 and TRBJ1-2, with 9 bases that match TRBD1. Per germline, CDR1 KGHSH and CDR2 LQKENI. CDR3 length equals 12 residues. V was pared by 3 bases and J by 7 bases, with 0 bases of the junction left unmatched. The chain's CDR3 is CASSPDRGGYTF. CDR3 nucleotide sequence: TGTGCCAGCTCACCGGACAGGGGTGGCTACACCTTC.

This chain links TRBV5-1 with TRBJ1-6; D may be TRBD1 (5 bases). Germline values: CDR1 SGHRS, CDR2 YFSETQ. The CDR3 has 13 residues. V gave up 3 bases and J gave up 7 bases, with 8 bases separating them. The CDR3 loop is CASSSEGNSPLHF. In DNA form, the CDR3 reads TGCGCCAGCAGCTCCGAGGGGAATTCACCCCTCCACTTT. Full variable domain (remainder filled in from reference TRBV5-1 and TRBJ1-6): KAGVTQTPRYLIKTRGQQVTLSCSPISGHRSVSWYQQTPGQGLQFLFEYFSETQRNKGNFPGRFSGRQFSNSRSEMNVSTLELGDSALYLCASSSEGNSPLHFGNGTRLTVT.

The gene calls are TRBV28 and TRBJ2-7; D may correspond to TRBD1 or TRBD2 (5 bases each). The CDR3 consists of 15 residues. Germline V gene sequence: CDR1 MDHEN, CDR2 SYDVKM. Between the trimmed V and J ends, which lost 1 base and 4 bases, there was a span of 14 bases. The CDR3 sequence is CASSLLSGTHYEQYF. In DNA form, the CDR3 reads TGTGCCAGCAGTTTATTATCCGGGACCCATTACGAGCAGTACTTC.

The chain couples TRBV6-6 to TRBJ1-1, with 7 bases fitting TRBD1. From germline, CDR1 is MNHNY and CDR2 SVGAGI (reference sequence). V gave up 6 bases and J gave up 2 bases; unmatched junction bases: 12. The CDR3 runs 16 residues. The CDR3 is CASRKTGQLRNTEAFF. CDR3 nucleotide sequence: TGTGCCAGCAGAAAGACAGGGCAGCTTCGTAACACTGAAGCTTTCTTT.

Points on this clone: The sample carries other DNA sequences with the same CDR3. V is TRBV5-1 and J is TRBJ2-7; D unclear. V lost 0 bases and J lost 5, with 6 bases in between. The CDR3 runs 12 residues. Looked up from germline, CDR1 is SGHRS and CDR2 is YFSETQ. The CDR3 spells CASSLEGNEQYF. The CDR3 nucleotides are TGCGCCAGCAGCTTGGAAGGTAACGAGCAGTACTTC.

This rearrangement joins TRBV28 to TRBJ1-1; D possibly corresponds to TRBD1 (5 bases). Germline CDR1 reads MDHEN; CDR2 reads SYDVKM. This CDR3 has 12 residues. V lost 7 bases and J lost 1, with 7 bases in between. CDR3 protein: CASKGQNTEAFF. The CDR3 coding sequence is TGTGCCAGCAAGGGGCAGAACACTGAAGCTTTCTTT.